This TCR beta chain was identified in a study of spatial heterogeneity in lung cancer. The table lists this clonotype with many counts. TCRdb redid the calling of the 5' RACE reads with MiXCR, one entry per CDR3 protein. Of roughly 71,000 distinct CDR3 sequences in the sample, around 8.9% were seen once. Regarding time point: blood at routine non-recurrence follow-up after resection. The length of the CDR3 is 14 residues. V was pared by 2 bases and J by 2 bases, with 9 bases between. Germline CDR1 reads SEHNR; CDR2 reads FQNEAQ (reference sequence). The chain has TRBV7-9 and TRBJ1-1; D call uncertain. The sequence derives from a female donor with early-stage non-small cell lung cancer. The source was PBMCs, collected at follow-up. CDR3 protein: CASSLTSVNTEAFF. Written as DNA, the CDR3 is TGTGCCAGCAGCTTAACCAGCGTAAACACTGAAGCTTTCTTT.